The subject of this entry is one T cell receptor beta chain. TCR beta libraries used about 1.8 micrograms of DNA from cryopreserved PBMCs. These data belong to a study of cytotoxic CD8 clonotypes in ibrutinib-treated CLL. Overall study: The patients comprised approximately 11 relapsed/refractory and around 14 treatment-naive cases, roughly 18 IGHV unmutated. Mean productive templates were 255,043; mean productive rearrangements were roughly 90,000.

CDR3 length equals 15 residues. The germline V gene encodes CDR1 SGDLS and CDR2 YYNGEE. V lost 0 bases to trimming and J lost 5 bases, with 14 bases between them. Assay used: immunoSEQ multiplex PCR; TCRdb lists only in-frame clones, some missing. The sample shows 30,000 to 40,000 clones, roughly two thirds of them seen only once. The sequencing used PBMCs, collected at disease progression, from a patient treated with ibrutinib. This clonotype was obtained from a human donor with chronic lymphocytic leukemia. The chain has TRBV9 and TRBJ1-2; D is undetermined. CDR3 region: CASSVDSLEGYGYTF. The CDR3 coding sequence is TGTGCCAGCAGCGTAGATTCCCTGGAAGGATATGGCTACACCTTC. The variable domain in full, with the rest retrieved from reference TRBV9 and TRBJ1-2, is DSGVTQTPKHLITATGQRVTLRCSPRSGDLSVYWYQQSLDQGLQFLIQYYNGEERAKGNILERFSAQQFPDLHSELNLSSLELGDSALYFCASSVDSLEGYGYTFGSGTRLTVV.